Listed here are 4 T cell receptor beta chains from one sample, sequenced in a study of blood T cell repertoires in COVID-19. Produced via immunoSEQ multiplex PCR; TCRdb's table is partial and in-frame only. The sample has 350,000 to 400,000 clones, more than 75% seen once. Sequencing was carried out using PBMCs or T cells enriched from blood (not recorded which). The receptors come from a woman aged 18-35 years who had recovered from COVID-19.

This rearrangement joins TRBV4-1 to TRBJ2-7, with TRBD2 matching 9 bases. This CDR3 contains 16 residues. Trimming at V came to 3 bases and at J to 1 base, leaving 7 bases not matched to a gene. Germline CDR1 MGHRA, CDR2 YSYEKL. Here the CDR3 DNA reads TGCGCCAGCAGCCATCTCCCGGGACTAGCTTCCTACGAGCAGTACTTC. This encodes CASSHLPGLASYEQYF.

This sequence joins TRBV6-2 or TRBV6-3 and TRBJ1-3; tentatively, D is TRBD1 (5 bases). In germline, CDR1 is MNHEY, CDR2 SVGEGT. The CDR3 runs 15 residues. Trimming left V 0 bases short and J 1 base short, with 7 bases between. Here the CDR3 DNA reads TGTGCCAGCAGTTACTCCAGGGTATCTGGAAACACCATATATTTT. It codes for CASSYSRVSGNTIYF.

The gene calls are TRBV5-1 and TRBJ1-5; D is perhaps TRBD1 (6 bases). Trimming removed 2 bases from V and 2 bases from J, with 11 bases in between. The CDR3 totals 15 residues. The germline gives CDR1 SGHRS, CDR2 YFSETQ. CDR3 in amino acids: CASSLGGSGNQPQHF. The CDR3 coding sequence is TGCGCCAGCAGCTTAGGGGGTAGCGGCAATCAGCCCCAGCATTTT.

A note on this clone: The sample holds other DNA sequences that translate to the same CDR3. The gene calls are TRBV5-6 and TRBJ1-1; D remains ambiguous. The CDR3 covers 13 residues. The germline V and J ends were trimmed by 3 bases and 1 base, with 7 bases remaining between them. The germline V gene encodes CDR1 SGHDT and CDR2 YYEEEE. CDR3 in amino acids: CASSSGSNTEAFF. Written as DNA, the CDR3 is TGTGCCAGCAGCTCGGGATCGAACACTGAAGCTTTCTTT.